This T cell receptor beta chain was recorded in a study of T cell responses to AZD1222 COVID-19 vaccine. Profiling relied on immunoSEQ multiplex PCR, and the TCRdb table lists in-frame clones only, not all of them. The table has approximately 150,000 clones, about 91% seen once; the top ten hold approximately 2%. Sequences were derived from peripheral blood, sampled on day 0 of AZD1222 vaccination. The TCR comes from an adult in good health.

Here the CDR3 reads CASSKEGYEQFF. The CDR3 coding sequence is TGTGCCAGCAGCAAAGAGGGGTATGAGCAGTTCTTC. This sequence joins TRBV21-1 and TRBJ2-1; the table's D call of TRBD1 was not tested on the DNA. TRBV21-1 corresponds to a pseudogene. The CDR3 extends over 12 amino acids.